This T cell receptor (beta chain) was sequenced in a study of shared clonotypes between healthy human individuals (TCRdb year 2020). Looking at the study overall: A few men and a couple of women, aged 18 to 49 years, made up the cohort. For each donor, CD4 naive and CD4 memory were each run on three plates, CD8 naive on two plates, and CD8 memory on one plate. To estimate repertoire size and how much clonotypes are shared between individuals, the study performed deep sequencing of blood TCR repertoires from a handful of healthy adults. To increase sequencing depth and limit assay-specific biases, TCR repertoire library preparation and sequencing were carried out by different laboratories using diverse techniques. Each donor's leukapheresis produced roughly between roughly 0.9 and 9 billion PBMCs.

Donors were healthy HIV-negative adults with no recently reported acute infections or vaccinations. Every donor was a Caucasian adult residing in Nashville, Tennessee, USA. Magnetic negative selection was used to enrich CD4+ T cells, after which naive cells were positively selected on CD45RA and the negative fraction became the memory subset. Blood was obtained by leukapheresis, after which PBMCs were separated by Ficoll-Histopaque density gradient centrifugation and cryopreserved in liquid nitrogen vapor phase. Analytical flow cytometry was used to check the purity and quantity of each magnetically sorted T cell population. Genomic DNA was isolated from each sorted fraction and quantified by UV absorbance on a Nanodrop 2000c. The junction carries 13 bases between V and J, which are trimmed by 3 bases and 0 bases respectively. The germline V gene (reference sequence) specifies MNHEY as CDR1 and SMNVEV as CDR2. The CDR3 starts with the cysteine, ends with the phenylalanine, and has 16 residues. Only CDR3 DNA remains: 48 bases, in frame from the first base.

Using the deep immunoSEQ assay, TCR CDR3 regions were amplified from genomic DNA by multiplex PCR. Extracted genomic DNA from each cell subset was spread evenly across all wells of several immunoSEQ 96-well plates, with each plate serving as a replicate. For sorted subsets, around 0.2 ug genomic DNA, equal to 30,000 to 35,000 T cell genomes, was loaded into each replicate PCR. Purified libraries were measured with a Qubit 3.0 fluorometer, size-checked on a Bioanalyzer 2100, and measured again with the KAPA Library Quantification kit. A separate single-read 150-cycle Illumina NextSeq 550 flow cell was used to sequence each immunoSEQ 96-well plate. From the authors' description of their analysis: Because the immunoSEQ output held only junctional sequences and lacked quality scores, the filtering could not match the filtering applied to full-length reads. Sequences were annotated with PyIR, a Python wrapper for IgBLAST v1.9, and V/J genes and CDR3 were assigned using IMGT germline references. Any read was removed if the V/J assignment was weak (E-value above 1e-6), the CDR3 was missing, or the read contained stop codons, out-of-frame junctions, or ambiguous translated residues. A V3J clonotype was defined by an identical inferred V gene, J gene, and CDR3 amino acid sequence. To compute the percentage overlap between repertoires, the number of shared unique clonotypes was divided by the size of the smaller repertoire. Repertoire richness was assessed with RTK rarefaction, the Chao1 estimator, and Recon v2.1 estimates of unobserved clonotypes. For all TCRbeta clonotypes obtained by the gDNA method from a handful of donors, generation probabilities were computed with OLGA. Held by TCRdb, this immuneACCESS table contains in-frame sequences only and omits some clones. Under half of the omission traces to an unresolved V gene where checked; the cause of the rest is unknown. The V and J calls and clone size come from that table; D and trimming were worked out from the DNA. The sample contains some 790,000 clones, 55% to 80% of them found a single time. Clones ranked in the top ten supply under 2% of the sample.

What the authors observed across the whole study: The genetic and exposure-history diversity represented was limited by the small number of donors. Based on pairwise subsampling, the degree of clonotype sharing among donors was expected to be affected by sequencing depth. Clonotypes shared by all four sorted-subset donors showed higher generation probabilities than non-shared clonotypes. Across a few donors, approximately 5% of naive CD4, 3% to 3.5% of naive CD8, 2.3% of memory CD4, and around 0.4% of memory CD8 clonotypes were shared. Sampling was limited to blood, and TCR repertoires in tissue likely differ from TCR repertoires in blood. Rarefaction of sorted-subset datasets indicated incomplete sequencing despite the large sequencing depth. Estimated clonotype richness was generally larger for naive than for memory subsets.

This clone was seen once. Its cognate antigen has yet to be identified. Per-base quality was not reported, and no clone a single base away is much larger than it. This receptor was identified in a woman in her twenties or thirties in good health. Recombination joined TRBV27 with TRBJ2-3, with an unclear D gene assignment. The specimen sequenced was memory CD4+ T cells sorted from blood. Interpreted using the paper, the cell subset or site label stands for: CD45RA-negative fraction. The DNA sequence follows: TGTGCCAGCAGTTTTCGCCGGATTGGTAGCACAGATACGCAGTATTTT. Its product reads: CASSFRRIGSTDTQYF.